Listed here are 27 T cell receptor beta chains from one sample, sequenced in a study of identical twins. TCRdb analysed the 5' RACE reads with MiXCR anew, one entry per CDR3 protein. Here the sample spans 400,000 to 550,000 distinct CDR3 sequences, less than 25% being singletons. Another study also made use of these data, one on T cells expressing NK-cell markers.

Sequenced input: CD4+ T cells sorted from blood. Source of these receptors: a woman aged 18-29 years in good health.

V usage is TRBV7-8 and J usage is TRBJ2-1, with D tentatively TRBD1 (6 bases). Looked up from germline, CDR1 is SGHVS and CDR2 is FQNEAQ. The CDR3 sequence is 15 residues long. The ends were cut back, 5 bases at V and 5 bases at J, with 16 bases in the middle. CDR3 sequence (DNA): TGTGCCAGCAGCCAATACAGGGTGTGGGACAATGAGCAGTTCTTC. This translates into CASSQYRVWDNEQFF.

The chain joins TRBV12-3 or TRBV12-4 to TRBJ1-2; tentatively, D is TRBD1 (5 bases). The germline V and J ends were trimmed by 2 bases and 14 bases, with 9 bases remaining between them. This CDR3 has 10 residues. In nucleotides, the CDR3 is TGTGCCAGCAGTTTAAGGGGCATGACCTTC. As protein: CASSLRGMTF.

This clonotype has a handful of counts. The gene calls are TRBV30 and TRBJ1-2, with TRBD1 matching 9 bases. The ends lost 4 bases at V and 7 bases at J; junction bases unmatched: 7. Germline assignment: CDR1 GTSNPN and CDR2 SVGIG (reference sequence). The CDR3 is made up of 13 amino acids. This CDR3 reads CAWTGTGRTGYTF. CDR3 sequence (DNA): TGTGCCTGGACCGGGACAGGGAGGACTGGCTACACCTTC.

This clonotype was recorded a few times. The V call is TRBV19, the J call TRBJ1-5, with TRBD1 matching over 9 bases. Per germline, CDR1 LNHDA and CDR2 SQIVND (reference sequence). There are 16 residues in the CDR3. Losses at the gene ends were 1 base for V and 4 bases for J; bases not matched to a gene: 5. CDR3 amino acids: CASSIGLGQGNQPQHF. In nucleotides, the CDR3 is TGTGCCAGTAGTATAGGTTTAGGACAGGGGAATCAGCCCCAGCATTTT.

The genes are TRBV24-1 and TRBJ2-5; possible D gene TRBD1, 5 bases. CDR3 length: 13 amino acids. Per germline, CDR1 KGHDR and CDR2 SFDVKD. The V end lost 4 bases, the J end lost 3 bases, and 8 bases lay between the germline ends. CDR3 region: CATSDPREETQYF. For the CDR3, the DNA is TGTGCCACCAGTGACCCCAGGGAAGAGACCCAGTACTTC.

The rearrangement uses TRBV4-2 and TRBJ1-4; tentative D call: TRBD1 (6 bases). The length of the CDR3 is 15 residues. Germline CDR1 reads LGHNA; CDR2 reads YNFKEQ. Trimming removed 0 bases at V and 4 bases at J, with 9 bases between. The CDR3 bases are TGTGCCAGCAGCCAAGATCCCAGGGGTAATGAAAAACTGTTTTTT. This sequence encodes CASSQDPRGNEKLFF.

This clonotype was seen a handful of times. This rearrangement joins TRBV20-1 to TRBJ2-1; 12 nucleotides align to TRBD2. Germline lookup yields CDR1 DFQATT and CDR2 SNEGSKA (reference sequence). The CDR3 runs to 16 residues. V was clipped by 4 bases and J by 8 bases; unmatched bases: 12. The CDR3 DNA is TGCAGTGCTATGGCTAGCGGGAGGGGAAGGGTCGATGAGCAGTTCTTC. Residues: CSAMASGRGRVDEQFF.

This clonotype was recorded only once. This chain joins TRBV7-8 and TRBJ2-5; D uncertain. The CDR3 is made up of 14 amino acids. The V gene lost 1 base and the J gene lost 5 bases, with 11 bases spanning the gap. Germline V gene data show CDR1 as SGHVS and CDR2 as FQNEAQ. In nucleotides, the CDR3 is TGTGCCAGCAGCTTAGGACTTCCGAGGGAGACCCAGTACTTC. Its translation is CASSLGLPRETQYF.

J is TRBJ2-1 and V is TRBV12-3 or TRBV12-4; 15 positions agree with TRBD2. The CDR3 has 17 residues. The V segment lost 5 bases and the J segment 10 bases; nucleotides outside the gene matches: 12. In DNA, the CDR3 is TGTGCCAGCAGTCCTCGGACTAGCGGGAGGGCCCTCCAGGAGCAGTTCTTC. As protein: CASSPRTSGRALQEQFF.

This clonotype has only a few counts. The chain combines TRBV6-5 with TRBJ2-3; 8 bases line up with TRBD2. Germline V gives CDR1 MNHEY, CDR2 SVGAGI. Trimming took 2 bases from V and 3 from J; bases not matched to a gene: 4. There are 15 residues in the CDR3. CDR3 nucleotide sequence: TGTGCCAGCAGTTACGGTCAGCGGGGGACAGATACGCAGTATTTT. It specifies CASSYGQRGTDTQYF.

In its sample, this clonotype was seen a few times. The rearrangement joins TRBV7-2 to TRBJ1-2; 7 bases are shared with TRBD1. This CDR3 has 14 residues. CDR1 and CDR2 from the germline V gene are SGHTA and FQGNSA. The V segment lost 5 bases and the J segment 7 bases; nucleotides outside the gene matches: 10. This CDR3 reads CASSHLTGSGGYTF. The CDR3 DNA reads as TGTGCCAGCAGCCACCTGACAGGGAGCGGTGGCTACACCTTC.

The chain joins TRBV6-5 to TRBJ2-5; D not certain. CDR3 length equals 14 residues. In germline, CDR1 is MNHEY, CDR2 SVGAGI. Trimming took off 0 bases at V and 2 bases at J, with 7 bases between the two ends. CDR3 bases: TGTGCCAGCAGTTACTCGACCAGACAAGAGACCCAGTACTTC. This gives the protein CASSYSTRQETQYF.

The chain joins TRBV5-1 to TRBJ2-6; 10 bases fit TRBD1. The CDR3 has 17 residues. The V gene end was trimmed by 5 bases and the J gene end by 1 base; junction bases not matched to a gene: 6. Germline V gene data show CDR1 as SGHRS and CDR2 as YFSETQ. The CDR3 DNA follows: TGCGCCAGCAGTCAGACAGGGGGCGCATCTGGGGCCAACGTCCTGACTTTC. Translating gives CASSQTGGASGANVLTF.

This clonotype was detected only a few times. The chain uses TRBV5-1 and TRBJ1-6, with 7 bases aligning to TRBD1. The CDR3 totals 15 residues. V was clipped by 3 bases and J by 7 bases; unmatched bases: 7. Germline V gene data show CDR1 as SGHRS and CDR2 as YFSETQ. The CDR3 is CASSSIGQVNSPLHF. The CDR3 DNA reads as TGCGCCAGCAGCTCCATAGGACAGGTGAATTCACCCCTCCACTTT.

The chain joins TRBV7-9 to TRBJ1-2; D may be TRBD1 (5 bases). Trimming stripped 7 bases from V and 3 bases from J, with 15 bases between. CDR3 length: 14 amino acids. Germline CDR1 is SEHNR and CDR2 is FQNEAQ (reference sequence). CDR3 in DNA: TGTGCCAGCACGCCCGACGGGGGGTACTATGGCTACACCTTC. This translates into CASTPDGGYYGYTF. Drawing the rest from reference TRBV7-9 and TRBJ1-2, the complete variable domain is DTGVSQNPRHKITKRGQNVTFRCDPISEHNRLYWYRQTLGQGPEFLTYFQNEAQLEKSRLLSDRFSAERPKGSFSTLEIQRTEQGDSAMYLCASTPDGGYYGYTFGSGTRLTVV.

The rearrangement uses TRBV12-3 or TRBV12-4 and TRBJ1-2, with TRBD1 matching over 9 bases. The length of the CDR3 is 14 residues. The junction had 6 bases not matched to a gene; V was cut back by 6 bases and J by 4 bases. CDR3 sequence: CASSEGQGIYGYTF. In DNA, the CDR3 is TGTGCCAGCAGCGAAGGACAGGGGATCTATGGCTACACCTTC.

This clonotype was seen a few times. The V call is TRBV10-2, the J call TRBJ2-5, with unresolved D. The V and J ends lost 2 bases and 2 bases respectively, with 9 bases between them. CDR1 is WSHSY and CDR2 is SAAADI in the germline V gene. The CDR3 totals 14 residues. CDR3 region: CASSETVWQETQYF. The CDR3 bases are TGCGCCAGCAGTGAGACCGTTTGGCAAGAGACCCAGTACTTC.

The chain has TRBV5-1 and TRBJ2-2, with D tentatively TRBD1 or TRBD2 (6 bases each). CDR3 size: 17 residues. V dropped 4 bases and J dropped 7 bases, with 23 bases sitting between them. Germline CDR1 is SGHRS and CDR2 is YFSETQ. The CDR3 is CASSAAPTGAPRGELFF. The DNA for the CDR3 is TGCGCCAGCAGCGCAGCACCAACGGGGGCCCCTCGCGGGGAGCTGTTTTTT.

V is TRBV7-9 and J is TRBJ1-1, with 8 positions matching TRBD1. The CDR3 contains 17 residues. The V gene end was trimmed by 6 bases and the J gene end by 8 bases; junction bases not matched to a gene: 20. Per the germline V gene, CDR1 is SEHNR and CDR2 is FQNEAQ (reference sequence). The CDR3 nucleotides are TGTGCCAGCAGGCGTGGGCCGATCCAGGGGGCCTCACCCGAAGCTTTCTTT. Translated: CASRRGPIQGASPEAFF.

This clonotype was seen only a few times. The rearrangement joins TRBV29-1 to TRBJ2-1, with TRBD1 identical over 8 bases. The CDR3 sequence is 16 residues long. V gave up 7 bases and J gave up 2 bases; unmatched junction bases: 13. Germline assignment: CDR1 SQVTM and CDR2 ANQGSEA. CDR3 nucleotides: TGCAGCGCCGGCCTCCTCCAGGGGGCCCCCTACAATGAGCAGTTCTTC. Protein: CSAGLLQGAPYNEQFF.

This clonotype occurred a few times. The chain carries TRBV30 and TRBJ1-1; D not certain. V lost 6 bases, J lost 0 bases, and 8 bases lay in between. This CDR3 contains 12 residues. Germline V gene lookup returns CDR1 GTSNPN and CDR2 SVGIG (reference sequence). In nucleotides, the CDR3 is TGTGCCTGCCAAGGAATGAACACTGAAGCTTTCTTT. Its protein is CACQGMNTEAFF.

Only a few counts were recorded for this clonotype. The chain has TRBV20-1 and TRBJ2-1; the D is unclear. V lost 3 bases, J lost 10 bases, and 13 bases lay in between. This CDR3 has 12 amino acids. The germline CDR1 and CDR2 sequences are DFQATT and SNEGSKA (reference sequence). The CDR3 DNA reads TGCAGTGCTAGTTACCTAGTTGACGAGCAGTTCTTC. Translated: CSASYLVDEQFF.

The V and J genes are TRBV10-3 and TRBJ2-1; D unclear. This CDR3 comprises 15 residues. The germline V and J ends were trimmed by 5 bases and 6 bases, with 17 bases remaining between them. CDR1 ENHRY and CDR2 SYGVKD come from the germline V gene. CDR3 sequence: CAISLAPGSGNEQFF. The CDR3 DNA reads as TGTGCCATCAGTTTGGCGCCCGGATCTGGCAATGAGCAGTTCTTC.

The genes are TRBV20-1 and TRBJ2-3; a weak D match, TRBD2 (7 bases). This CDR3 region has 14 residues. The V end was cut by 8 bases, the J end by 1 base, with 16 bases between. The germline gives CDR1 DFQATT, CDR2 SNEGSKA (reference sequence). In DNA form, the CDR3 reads TGCAGTCCGTGGGGGGGCCAACGCACAGATACGCAGTATTTT. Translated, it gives CSPWGGQRTDTQYF.

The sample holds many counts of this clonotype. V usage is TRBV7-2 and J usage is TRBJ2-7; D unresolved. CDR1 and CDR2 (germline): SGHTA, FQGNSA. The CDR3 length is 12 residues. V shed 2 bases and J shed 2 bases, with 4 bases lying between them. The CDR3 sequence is CASSLRPYEQYF. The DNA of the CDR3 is TGTGCCAGCAGCTTAAGGCCCTACGAGCAGTACTTC.

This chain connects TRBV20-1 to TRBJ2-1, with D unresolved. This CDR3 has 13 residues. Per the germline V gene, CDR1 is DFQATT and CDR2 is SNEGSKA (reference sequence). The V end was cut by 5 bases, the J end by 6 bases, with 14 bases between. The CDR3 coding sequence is TGCAGTGCTCTGGTGAATGTCCGCAATGAGCAGTTCTTC. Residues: CSALVNVRNEQFF.

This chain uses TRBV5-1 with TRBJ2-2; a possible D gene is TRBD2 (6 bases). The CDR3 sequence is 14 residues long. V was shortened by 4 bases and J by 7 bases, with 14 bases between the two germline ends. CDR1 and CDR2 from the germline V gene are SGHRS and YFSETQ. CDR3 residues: CASSPNRAGGELFF. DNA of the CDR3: TGCGCCAGCAGCCCAAACAGAGCGGGCGGGGAGCTGTTTTTT.